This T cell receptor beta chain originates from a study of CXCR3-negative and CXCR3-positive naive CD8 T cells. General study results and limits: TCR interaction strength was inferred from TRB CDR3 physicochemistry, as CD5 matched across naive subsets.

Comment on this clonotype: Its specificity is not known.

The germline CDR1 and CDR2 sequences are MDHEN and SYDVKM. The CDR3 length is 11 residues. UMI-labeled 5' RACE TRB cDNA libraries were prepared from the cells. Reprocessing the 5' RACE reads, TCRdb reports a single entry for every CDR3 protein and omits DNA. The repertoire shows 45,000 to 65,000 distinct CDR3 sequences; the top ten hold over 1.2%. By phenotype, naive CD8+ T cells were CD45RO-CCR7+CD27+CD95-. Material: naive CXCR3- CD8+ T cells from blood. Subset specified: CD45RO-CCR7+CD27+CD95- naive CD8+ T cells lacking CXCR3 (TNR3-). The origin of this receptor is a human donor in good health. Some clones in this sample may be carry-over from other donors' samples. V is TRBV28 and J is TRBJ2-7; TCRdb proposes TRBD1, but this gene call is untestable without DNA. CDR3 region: CASNRGYEQYF.